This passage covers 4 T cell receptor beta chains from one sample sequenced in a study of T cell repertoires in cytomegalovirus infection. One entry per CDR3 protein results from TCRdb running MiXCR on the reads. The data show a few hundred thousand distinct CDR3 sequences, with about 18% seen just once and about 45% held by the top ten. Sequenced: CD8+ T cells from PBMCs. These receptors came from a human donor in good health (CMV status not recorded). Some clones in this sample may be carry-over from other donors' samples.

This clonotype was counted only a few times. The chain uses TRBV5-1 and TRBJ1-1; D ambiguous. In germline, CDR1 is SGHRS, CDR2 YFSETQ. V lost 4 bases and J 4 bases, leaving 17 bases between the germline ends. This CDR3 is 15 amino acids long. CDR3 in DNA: TGCGCCAGCAGCCCAGACCCGGCCGGGAGCACTGAAGCTTTCTTT. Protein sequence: CASSPDPAGSTEAFF.

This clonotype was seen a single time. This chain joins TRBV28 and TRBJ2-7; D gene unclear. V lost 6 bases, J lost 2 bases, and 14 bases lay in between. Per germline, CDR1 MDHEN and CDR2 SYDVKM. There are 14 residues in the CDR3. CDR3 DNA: TGTGCCAGCAGCCACCCCCGCCTCACCTACGAGCAGTACTTC. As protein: CASSHPRLTYEQYF.

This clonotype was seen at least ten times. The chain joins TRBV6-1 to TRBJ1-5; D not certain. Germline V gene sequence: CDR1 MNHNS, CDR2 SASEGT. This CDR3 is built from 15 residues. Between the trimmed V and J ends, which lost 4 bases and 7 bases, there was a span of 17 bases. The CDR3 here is CASSVNPGVGQPQHF. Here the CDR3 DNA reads TGTGCCAGCAGTGTGAATCCCGGTGTTGGACAGCCCCAGCATTTT.

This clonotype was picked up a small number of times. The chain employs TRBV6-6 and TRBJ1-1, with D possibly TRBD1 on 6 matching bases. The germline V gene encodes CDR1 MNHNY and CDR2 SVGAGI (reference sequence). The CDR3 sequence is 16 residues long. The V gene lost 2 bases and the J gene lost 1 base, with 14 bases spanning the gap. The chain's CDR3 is CASSYLLGGRNTEAFF. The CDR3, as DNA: TGTGCCAGCAGTTACCTGTTGGGGGGCAGGAACACTGAAGCTTTCTTT.